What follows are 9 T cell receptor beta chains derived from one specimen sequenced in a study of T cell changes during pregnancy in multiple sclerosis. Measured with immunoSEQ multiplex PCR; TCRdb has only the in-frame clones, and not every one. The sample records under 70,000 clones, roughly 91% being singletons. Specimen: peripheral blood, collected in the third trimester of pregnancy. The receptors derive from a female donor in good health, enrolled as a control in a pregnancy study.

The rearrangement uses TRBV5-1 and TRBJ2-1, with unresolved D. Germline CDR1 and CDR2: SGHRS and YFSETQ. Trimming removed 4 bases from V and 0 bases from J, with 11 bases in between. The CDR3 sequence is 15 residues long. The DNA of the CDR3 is TGCGCCAGCAGCCACGACTTCTCCTCCTACAATGAGCAGTTCTTC. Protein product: CASSHDFSSYNEQFF.

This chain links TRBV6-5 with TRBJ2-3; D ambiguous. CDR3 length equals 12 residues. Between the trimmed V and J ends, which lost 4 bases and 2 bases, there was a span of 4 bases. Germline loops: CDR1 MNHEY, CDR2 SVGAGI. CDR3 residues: CASSSYTDTQYF. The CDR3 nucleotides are TGTGCCAGCAGTTCTTACACAGATACGCAGTATTTT.

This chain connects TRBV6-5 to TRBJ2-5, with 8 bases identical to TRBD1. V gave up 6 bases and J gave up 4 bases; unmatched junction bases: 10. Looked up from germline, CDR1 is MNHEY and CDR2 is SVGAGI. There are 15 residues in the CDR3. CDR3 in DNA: TGTGCCAGCAGCCGGGGACAGGTGTGGGGAGAGACCCAGTACTTC. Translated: CASSRGQVWGETQYF.

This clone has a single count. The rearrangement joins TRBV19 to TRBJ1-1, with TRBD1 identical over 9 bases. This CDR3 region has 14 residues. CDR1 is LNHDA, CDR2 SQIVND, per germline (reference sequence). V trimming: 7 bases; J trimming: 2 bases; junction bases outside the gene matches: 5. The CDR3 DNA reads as TGTGCCAGTACCTTGGGACAGGGCAACACTGAAGCTTTCTTT. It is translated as CASTLGQGNTEAFF.

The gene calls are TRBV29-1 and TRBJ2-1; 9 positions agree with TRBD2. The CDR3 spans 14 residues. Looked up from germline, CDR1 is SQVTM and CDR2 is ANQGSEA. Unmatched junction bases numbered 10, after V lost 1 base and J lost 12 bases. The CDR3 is CSVEASGIGRGQFF. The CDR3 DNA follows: TGCAGCGTTGAAGCTAGCGGGATTGGTCGAGGGCAGTTCTTC.

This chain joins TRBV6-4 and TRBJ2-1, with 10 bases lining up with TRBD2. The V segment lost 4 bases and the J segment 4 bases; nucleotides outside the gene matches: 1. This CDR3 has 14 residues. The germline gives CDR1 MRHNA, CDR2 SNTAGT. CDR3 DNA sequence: TGTGCCAGCAGTGCACTAGCGGGGTACAATGAGCAGTTCTTC. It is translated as CASSALAGYNEQFF.

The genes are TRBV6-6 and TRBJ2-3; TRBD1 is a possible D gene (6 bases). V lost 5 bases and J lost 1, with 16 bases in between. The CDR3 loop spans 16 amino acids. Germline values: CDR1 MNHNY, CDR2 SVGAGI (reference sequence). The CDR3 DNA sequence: TGTGCCAGCAGTGCTATTGGACAGATACGCACAGATACGCAGTATTTT. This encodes CASSAIGQIRTDTQYF.

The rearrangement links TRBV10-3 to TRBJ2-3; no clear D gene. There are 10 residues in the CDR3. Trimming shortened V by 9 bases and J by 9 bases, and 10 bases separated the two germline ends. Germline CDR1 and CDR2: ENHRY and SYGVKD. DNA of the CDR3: TGTGCCATAGGAGAGAAGACGCAGTATTTT. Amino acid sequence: CAIGEKTQYF.

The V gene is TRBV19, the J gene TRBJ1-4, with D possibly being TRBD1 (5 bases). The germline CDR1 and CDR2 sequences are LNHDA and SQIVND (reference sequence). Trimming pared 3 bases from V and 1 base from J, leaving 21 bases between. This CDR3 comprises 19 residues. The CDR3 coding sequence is TGTGCCAGTAGTATTCGGAGGGGCAAGGGGATCAGAACTAATGAAAAACTGTTTTTT. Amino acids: CASSIRRGKGIRTNEKLFF.